Described below is a single T cell receptor beta chain sequence and its context. As yet, its antigen is unknown. This specimen belongs to a study of T-cell memory formation after mild COVID-19. Study-level points and caveats: Clones that got smaller from day 15 to 85 had even CD4/CD8, while clones growing later tipped toward CD4+. Some clones that responded were present in memory (sampled pre-infection), which suggests cross-reactive memory joined. The study found contracting CD4+ clones mainly in CM and EM and contracting CD8+ clones in EMRA.

TCRdb re-analysed the 5' RACE reads in MiXCR, keeping a single row per CDR3 protein. The sample yields a few hundred thousand distinct CDR3 sequences, under 25% seen once. V lost 8 bases and J lost 5; bases outside the gene matches: 14. Germline V gene lookup returns CDR1 PRHDT and CDR2 FYEKMQ (reference sequence). This CDR3 contains 15 residues. This receptor was obtained from an adult woman who had mild COVID-19 (a few samples of this study predate the infection). Cell type and time point are not known. Input material: PBMCs or a T cell subset sorted from them (not recorded which). J is TRBJ2-7 and V is TRBV13; 8 bases are a match to TRBD2. The CDR3 sequence: CASGPLAGKRDEQYF. CDR3 sequence (DNA): TGTGCCAGCGGGCCCTTAGCGGGAAAAAGGGACGAGCAGTACTTC. Full variable domain (rest looked up from reference TRBV13 and TRBJ2-7): AAGVIQSPRHLIKEKRETATLKCYPIPRHDTVYWYQQGPGQDPQFLISFYEKMQSDKGSIPDRFSAQQFSDYHSELNMSSLELGDSALYFCASGPLAGKRDEQYFGPGTRLTVT.